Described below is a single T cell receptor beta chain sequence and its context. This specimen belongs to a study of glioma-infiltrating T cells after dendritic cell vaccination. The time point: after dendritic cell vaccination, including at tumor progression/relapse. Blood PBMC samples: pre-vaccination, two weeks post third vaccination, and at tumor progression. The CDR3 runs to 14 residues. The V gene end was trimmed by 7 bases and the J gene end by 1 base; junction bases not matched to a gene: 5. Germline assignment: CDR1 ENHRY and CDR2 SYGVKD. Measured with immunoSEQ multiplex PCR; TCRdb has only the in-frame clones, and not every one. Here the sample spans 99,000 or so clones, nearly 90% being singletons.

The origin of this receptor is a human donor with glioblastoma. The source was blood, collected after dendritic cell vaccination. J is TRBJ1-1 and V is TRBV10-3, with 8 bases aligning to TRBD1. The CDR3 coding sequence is TGTGCCATCAAAGGACAGGGTGGGAACACTGAAGCTTTCTTT. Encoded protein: CAIKGQGGNTEAFF.